What follows describes a single T cell receptor (beta chain). Its specificity is unknown. CDR3 size: 13 residues. Trimming pared 4 bases from V and 5 bases from J, leaving 12 bases between. CDR1 and CDR2 (germline): SGHDT, YYEEEE. The data were taken from a study of OX40 agonist ivuxolimab in advanced cancers. Study-level background: Every patient in dose escalation had hepatocellular carcinoma, melanoma, renal cell or head and neck cancer. Partial responses were seen in three patients, one with hepatocellular carcinoma and two with cutaneous melanoma. Study outcomes and limitations: Certain nonresponders likewise exhibited a low normalized T-cell clonal expansion. Both CD4+ and CD8+ T cell populations in blood had undergone clonal expansion by week 6 at 0.1 to 3.0 mg/kg.

This table comes from immunoSEQ multiplex PCR, and its TCRdb copy is limited to in-frame clones, with some not included. Altogether about 34,000 clones are present, around 83% being singletons, with the ten largest covering 2.5% to 3%. The clonotype comes from an adult with an advanced solid tumor such as melanoma, head and neck, liver or kidney cancer. The V gene is TRBV5-6, the J gene TRBJ2-5; D gene ambiguous. Specimen: CD4+ or CD8+ T cells sorted from blood, collected in a trial of the OX40 agonist ivuxolimab. The CDR3 nucleotides are TGTGCCAGCAGCCCTGGGATGGAGGAGACCCAGTACTTC. Protein product: CASSPGMEETQYF.